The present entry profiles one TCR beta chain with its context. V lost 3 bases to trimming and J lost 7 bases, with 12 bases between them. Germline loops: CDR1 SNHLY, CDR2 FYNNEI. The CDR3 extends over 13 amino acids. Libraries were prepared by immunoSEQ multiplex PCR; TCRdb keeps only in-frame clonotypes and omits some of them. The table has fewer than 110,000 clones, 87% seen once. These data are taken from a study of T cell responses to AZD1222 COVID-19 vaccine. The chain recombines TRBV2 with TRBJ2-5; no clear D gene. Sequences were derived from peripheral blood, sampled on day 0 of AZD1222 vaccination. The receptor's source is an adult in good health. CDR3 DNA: TGTGCCAGCAGTGATCTGGTTGGGGTGACCCAGTACTTC. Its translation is CASSDLVGVTQYF.